This is a list of T cell receptor beta chains from one sample in a study of CD8 T cells in ankylosing spondylitis. From the 5' RACE reads, TCRdb called clonotypes with MiXCR, one entry per CDR3 protein. Among more than 250,000 distinct CDR3 sequences listed, 7% to 9% were seen once. What was sequenced was blood, either unsorted or a sorted T cell fraction (not recorded which). Receptors were obtained from a male donor with ankylosing spondylitis. Both conserved end residues are part of each CDR3. The order of the fields is CDR3 DNA, CDR3 protein, D gene, clone size, V gene, J gene. D genes are given only for firm matches. Some rows mark clone size as missing; the rest say once, few, many or name a class of expanded clone.

TGTGCCAGCAGCCAAGATCCGTCCAGCAATCAGCCCCAGCATTTT	CASSQDPSSNQPQHF	.	many	TRBV3-1	TRBJ1-5
TGCGCCAGCAGTGAGTCGACAGCTGATAGGCAGTACTTC	CASSESTADRQYF	.	few	TRBV10-2	TRBJ2-7
TGTGCCACCAGTACACTAGCGGGAGTAAGCTCCTACAATGAGCAGTTCTTC	CATSTLAGVSSYNEQFF	TRBD2	many	TRBV15	TRBJ2-1
TGTGCCAGCAGTTTATTCGCGGGAGCGGGGCTGGGGCGCTACGAGCAGTACTTC	CASSLFAGAGLGRYEQYF	TRBD2	few	TRBV27	TRBJ2-7
TGTGCCAGCACCTCGGCGAGCGGAAAACTGTTTTTT	CASTSASGKLFF	.	.	TRBV14	TRBJ1-4
TGTGCCAGCAGCCTCGAACAGGGTTCGAATTCACCCCTCCACTTT	CASSLEQGSNSPLHF	.	.	TRBV7-2	TRBJ1-6
TGTGCCAGCAGGGGGGGACTAGCCGGCCCCGGGGAGCTGTTTTTT	CASRGGLAGPGELFF	TRBD2	few	TRBV28	TRBJ2-2
TGTGCCAGCAGTCCCGGACAGGAGATTAGTCAGCCCCAGCATTTT	CASSPGQEISQPQHF	TRBD1	few	TRBV12-3/TRBV12-4	TRBJ1-5
TGTGCCATCGGCAGGGGGCGAGGAGAGACCCAGTACTTC	CAIGRGRGETQYF	TRBD1	few	TRBV7-2	TRBJ2-5
TGTGCCAGCAGCACTCTGGGACAGCCATACAATGAGCAGTTCTTC	CASSTLGQPYNEQFF	TRBD1	.	TRBV7-2	TRBJ2-1
TGTGCCAGCAGTTCCGGTGGATCAGTAGTGGAAAAACTGTTTTTT	CASSSGGSVVEKLFF	.	few	TRBV5-4	TRBJ1-4
TGCGCCAGCAGAACCAGACCGAACACCGGGGAGCTGTTTTTT	CASRTRPNTGELFF	.	.	TRBV5-1	TRBJ2-2
TGTGCCAGCACGGGGTGGAACACTGAAGCTTTCTTT	CASTGWNTEAFF	.	.	TRBV12-3/TRBV12-4	TRBJ1-1
TGTGCCAGCAAACTTGGGAGGACTACCTACAATGAGCAGTTCTTC	CASKLGRTTYNEQFF	.	few	TRBV2	TRBJ2-1
TGTGCCAGCAGGACGACAGAATTGAACACTGAAGCTTTCTTT	CASRTTELNTEAFF	.	.	TRBV12-3/TRBV12-4	TRBJ1-1
TGTGCCAGCAGCGCCGAGCGGGACGGCCCCCCTGAGCAGTTCTTC	CASSAERDGPPEQFF	TRBD2	few	TRBV9	TRBJ2-1
TGTGCCAGCAGCTTTGGCTTCGGGACTAGGATATCCCAAGAGACCCAGTACTTC	CASSFGFGTRISQETQYF	TRBD2	few	TRBV7-8	TRBJ2-5
TGCAGCGTAGAAACGGGAGCCCGCTACGAGCAGTACTTC	CSVETGARYEQYF	.	.	TRBV29-1	TRBJ2-7
TGCAGCGTTCTAACGTACTACGAGCAGTACTTC	CSVLTYYEQYF	.	few	TRBV29-1	TRBJ2-7
TGTGCCACCAGTTCCGGGACAGGGAAGCCAGTAGGACCCCTCCACTTT	CATSSGTGKPVGPLHF	TRBD1	few	TRBV24-1	TRBJ1-6
TGTGCCAGCAGCTTCTACCGGGGGGCCTACAATGAGCAGTTCTTC	CASSFYRGAYNEQFF	TRBD2	few	TRBV7-2	TRBJ2-1
TGCGCCAGCAGCCTGACGGCCCCTACCTACGAGCAGTACTTC	CASSLTAPTYEQYF	.	many	TRBV5-1	TRBJ2-7
TGCAGTGCTAGAGAGACAGGGGTGAACTATGGCTACACCTTC	CSARETGVNYGYTF	TRBD1	.	TRBV20-1	TRBJ1-2
TGTGCCAGCAGCTTAGCGGGGCGAGGGGAGCTGTTTTTT	CASSLAGRGELFF	.	few	TRBV7-3	TRBJ2-2
TGCGCCAGCGAAGCGGGAGGGCACAATGAGCAGTTCTTC	CASEAGGHNEQFF	TRBD2	.	TRBV10-2	TRBJ2-1
TGTGCCAGCAGTTTGATCGGGGAGCTGTTTTTT	CASSLIGELFF	.	many	TRBV12-3/TRBV12-4	TRBJ2-2
TGCAGTGCTCCTGGGACTAGCGGGTACTACGAGCAGTACTTC	CSAPGTSGYYEQYF	TRBD2	many	TRBV20-1	TRBJ2-7
TGTGCCAGCAGTTTTAGTGGGGGATTAGCCAAAAACATTCAGTACTTC	CASSFSGGLAKNIQYF	.	.	TRBV27	TRBJ2-4
TGTGCCAGCAGCTTCTCAATGAGGAGTCGGACTAGCGGGAGCTCCTACAATGAGCAGTTCTTC	CASSFSMRSRTSGSSYNEQFF	TRBD2	.	TRBV11-2	TRBJ2-1
TGTGCTAGTGGTTTGGAAACAACAGGGACCCCCTACGAGCAGTACTTC	CASGLETTGTPYEQYF	.	many	TRBV12-5	TRBJ2-7
TGTGCCAGCATTGAACACTCCAACACCGGGGAGCTGTTTTTT	CASIEHSNTGELFF	.	.	TRBV2	TRBJ2-2